These 2 T cell receptor beta chains share one sample of origin, sequenced in a study of cytomegalovirus exposure and HLA in healthy donors. Use of 60 Vbeta and 13 Jbeta primers characterized the PCR. Here immunoSEQ multiplex PCR was the method, and the copy in TCRdb shows in-frame clones only, minus some. Of around 280,000 clones listed, 70% to 90% are singletons. Input material: PBMCs. These receptors all come from a woman between 18 and 29 years old in good health and CMV-seronegative.

This chain joins TRBV18 and TRBJ1-2, with D unresolved. V lost 3 bases and J 4 bases, leaving 18 bases between the germline ends. Germline V gene data show CDR1 as KGHSH and CDR2 as LQKENI. The CDR3 totals 16 residues. CDR3 coding DNA: TGTGCCAGCTCACCCGATTCGTCAGTCCACGTCTATGGCTACACCTTC. It translates to CASSPDSSVHVYGYTF.

The J gene is TRBJ1-1, the V gene TRBV7-8; D ambiguous. The CDR3 consists of 13 residues. Trimming took 4 bases from V and 3 from J, leaving 9 bases between them. Germline-derived CDR1 and CDR2 are SGHVS and FQNEAQ. The CDR3: CASSWAVDTEAFF. The CDR3 region has the DNA TGTGCCAGCAGCTGGGCTGTGGACACTGAAGCTTTCTTT.